This paragraph reports one TCR beta chain. Its target antigen remains unknown. No much larger clone is present one base from it, and per-base qualities are unavailable. In total, about 650 healthy bone marrow donors made up the cohort. All cohort members were sampled while nominally healthy, although unrecorded immune exposures were likely present. The donor was CMV seronegative and belonged to the group of 352 seronegative cohort members. Every donor gave a peripheral blood sample, and the peripheral blood mononuclear cells from that sample were used for TCR beta sequencing. The Qiagen DNeasy Blood Extraction Kit was used to extract genomic DNA from the blood cell samples. CDR1 and CDR2 are read off the germline V gene (reference sequence) as SGHNT and YYREEE. Inclusive of the bounding cysteine and phenylalanine, the CDR3 is 13 residues long. Of the read, only the CDR3 DNA is kept; its 39 bases are in frame from base 1. A distance of 14 bases separates the germline ends of V and J, which lose 4 bases and 6 bases respectively.

The library was built by means of the immunoSEQ multiplex PCR assay. For the multiplex PCR, a mixture combining 60 forward primers for TCR Vbeta segments and 13 reverse primers for TCR Jbeta segments was used. The CDR3 region of rearranged TCR beta genes was amplified from genomic DNA by a multiplex PCR assay. The Illumina HiSeq System was used to sequence the amplified TCR beta libraries as 87-base-pair reads. On the authors' methods: A later analysis counted about 80 million unique TCR beta chains across the 600 to 850 repertoires, and approximately 11 million of these chains were shared by at least two donors. Raw reads were error-corrected and collapsed into unique sequences by a nearest-neighbor algorithm in which closely related sequences were merged to remove PCR and sequencing errors. CDR3 sequences were aligned to IMGT reference sequences to assign V, D and J gene segments. For a sequence to be retained, a match of at least six nucleotides was required to both a V gene segment and a J gene segment. Rearrangements were classified as productive when the CDR3 lacked stop codons and remained in frame with V and J, and all other rearrangements were classified as non-productive. CDR3 was defined by IMGT convention, running from the second conserved V-encoded cysteine to the conserved J-encoded phenylalanine. In an earlier analysis of roughly 580 of the donors, sequences lacking an unambiguous match to a single V gene segment were excluded. In an earlier analysis of 587 of the donors, a V segment was called functional when productive rearrangements were above 56.7%, and segregating when the standard deviation between donors exceeded 5%. To diagnose cytomegalovirus status from the catalog of TCR beta chain sequences, a statistical classification framework was built. A later analysis assigned V and J genes by comparing TCR nucleotide sequences with IMGT/GENE-DB human TR gene sequences. Using the TCRdist pipeline, a later analysis assigned CDR3 sequences along with most-parsimonious VDJ recombination scenarios. In a later analysis, every TCR beta chain was defined by the combination of its CDR3 amino acid sequence and its V-gene family, and reads without a unique V-gene family were dropped. A later analysis removed roughly 590 highly shared, low-generation-probability nucleotide sequences to deal with suspected cross-contamination and a sequencing artifact. For each public chain, a later analysis derived a clonal expansion index from normalized ranks of inferred template counts within each repertoire. In a later analysis, generation probabilities were computed with a VDJ recombination model fitted to out-of-frame rearrangements, and the resulting probabilities were checked against IGoR. Hypergeometric tests were used in a later analysis to score TCR-TCR, TCR-HLA and TCR-CMV co-occurrence, with a repertoire-size bias correction applied to the TCR pairs. A later analysis estimated false discovery rates by permuting HLA or CMV assignments 20 times. In a later analysis, co-occurring TCRs were grouped with DBSCAN, and TCRdist sequence similarity was added when clustering was performed within HLA-allele-positive subsets. Co-occurrence clustering excluded repertoires with fewer than 30,000 or more than 120,000 public chains, plus five with anomalous nucleotide sharing. TCRdb limited this immuneACCESS table to in-frame rearrangements with V and J called. A share of clones is missing; checked studies link under half to unresolved V genes, and the rest is unexplained. V and J calls and clone size are those listed in that table; D and trimming were worked out from the DNA. The sample table shows 100,000 to 150,000 clones, and around 81% are seen once. The ten largest clonotypes hold roughly 1.9% of the sample.

The sample is drawn from a study of cytomegalovirus exposure and HLA in healthy donors (dated by TCRdb to 2017 to 2019). For the study in its entirety: According to an earlier analysis of 587 of the donors, about 170 million T cells yielded 100 million or so unique TCR beta sequences and about 280 Gb of sequence data. Approximately 330 gigabases of sequencing data and about 92 million unique TCR sequences made up an early release that covered roughly 670 HLA-typed donors. Of the 300 to 500 genotyped donors, 81% were placed in the genetic ancestry cluster associated with self-reported Caucasian donors. The aim of the study was to test whether cataloging public T cell receptors could identify signatures of past pathogen exposure. The study profiled the T cell repertoires of some 610 subjects by immunosequencing and related them to cytomegalovirus serostatus. Besides the first cohort of approximately 710 subjects, a separate validation cohort made up of 95 to 150 different subjects was used. To predict cytomegalovirus infection status, the study combined high-throughput TCR immunosequencing, statistical association of individual TCRs with disease status, and machine learning. To study patterns of TCR occurrence, a later analysis re-analyzed previously published TCR beta repertoires from more than 550 donors and added high-resolution HLA genotyping. Rather than drawing on any new phenotypic data, the later analysis identified candidate immune exposures from TCR beta sequences and the way those sequences occurred across donors. An earlier analysis of several hundred of the donors used high-throughput TCR beta sequencing to judge whether each TCR beta V gene segment behaved as functional or pseudogenic. Donor age, sex, ethnicity and CMV serostatus were compiled together with the repertoire data. A later genetic analysis took genome-wide SNP genotypes for about three fifths of the 666 donors and used that subset as a discovery cohort. All discovery cohort repertoires had been generated on a single sequencing platform. Both class I and class II loci were covered by HLA typing, at four-digit resolution. The number of typed donors differed by locus: about 620-630 for A, B, C, DRB1 and DQB1; 522 for DQA1; 606 for DPA1; and some 430 for DPB1. Because of strong linkage in the cohort, five DR-DQ haplotypes were treated as single units for association and clustering. On average, about 240,000 unique TCR beta nucleotide sequences were sequenced per donor among about 400 genotyped donors of the cohort, with about 19% of those sequences being non-productive.

What the work shows at the level of the full study, not this receptor alone: Most CMV-associated TCR beta chains appeared to be HLA-restricted in a later analysis, and the HLA associations seemed to be driven largely by CMV exposure. Several of the top co-occurrence clusters appeared to be linked to parvovirus B19, influenza, CMV and Epstein-Barr virus, according to a later analysis. In a later analysis, HLA-associated TCR beta chains showed more clonal expansion and lower generation probabilities than non-associated chains that were equally common. At a false discovery rate of 0.05, a later analysis linked fewer than 20,000 TCR beta sequences to specific HLA alleles. Across donors, most TCR sequences were observed very rarely, whereas some public TCRs were present in many individuals. The authors suggested that the approach could potentially be extended to other disease states and immunological phenotypes. According to a later analysis, TCR association rates differed among HLA loci, with DRB1 alleles showing the most associated TCRs and HLA-C alleles showing the fewest. In the study, some 180 TCR beta chains were listed as associated with cytomegalovirus. According to a later genetic analysis, donors in an Asian-associated ancestry cluster had fewer N-insertions in productive TCRs than the approximately 630-donor mean. Because HLA typing was unavailable for some donors at each locus, only the typed subset was used in association tests. In both the original and validation cohorts, the classifier was reported to diagnose cytomegalovirus status with high specificity and sensitivity. In this cohort, only TCR beta chains were sequenced, and detectable features were limited by the absence of alpha or paired-chain data. Strong co-occurrence of HLA alleles, especially DR and DQ, made assigning TCR associations to individual alleles difficult. A group of highly shared sequence variants was considered likely to be a technical artifact of the sequencing pipeline. Because counts were too low, fewer than 20 rarely observed V segments, including chromosome 9 orphons, were excluded from the earlier analysis of 587 of the donors. A further reported finding was that TCR beta sequences accurately predicted the HLA-A and HLA-B alleles for most subjects in the first cohort. In vitro tests confirmed that a few of the cytomegalovirus-associated TCR beta chains recognize cytomegalovirus antigens. The presence/absence analyses assumed that sequencing depth was roughly uniform across donors, and that assumption may not be true. The 87-base-pair reads could not distinguish some IMGT-functional V segments, including TRBV6-2 and TRBV6-3, so those segments were excluded. Linkage disequilibrium might explain the correlated functional status among segregating V segments, but an unknown experimental factor could not be excluded. A later genetic analysis associated a missense DCLRE1C variant with V-gene and J-gene trimming of TCR beta chains, and an independent cohort replicated the association. CMV serostatus was the only immune exposure information available for the cohort. An earlier analysis of approximately 540 of the donors showed that most TCR beta V segments appeared in productive rearrangements either about 90% or about 30% of the time, which broadly matched IMGT annotations.

This receptor was identified in a woman aged 50 to 60 in good health and CMV-seronegative. The rearranged chain carries TRBV5-4 and TRBJ2-7; the D gene is not confidently resolved. The specimen sequenced was PBMCs. Read as DNA, the sequence is TGTGCCAGCAGCCTATCTCGTTTTCGCGAGCAGTACTTC. Translation gives CASSLSRFREQYF.